The present T cell receptor beta chain was sequenced within a study of OX40 agonist ivuxolimab in advanced cancers. Study-level background: Age averaged roughly 60 years (range 23 to 79), and approximately 80% were male.

Whole-study results and caveats: Both blood CD4+ and CD8+ T cells showed clonal growth by week 6 at 0.1 to 3.0 mg/kg. The mean number of expanded clones was higher in CD8+ T cells than in CD4+.

In the case of this clone: Its target is not known.

The CDR3 is 11 residues long. Trimming took off 7 bases at V and 7 bases at J, with 11 bases between the two ends. Germline V gives CDR1 MNHEY, CDR2 SVGAGI. Some clones are missing from TCRdb's copy, which holds only in-frame ones; the method was immunoSEQ multiplex PCR. The table lists under 85,000 clones, approximately 90% of them singletons. This clonotype originated in an adult with an advanced solid tumor such as melanoma, head and neck, liver or kidney cancer. V is TRBV6-5 and J is TRBJ2-7; D is undetermined. Here the sequenced sample was CD4+ or CD8+ T cells sorted from blood, taken in a trial of the OX40 agonist ivuxolimab. The CDR3 DNA follows: TGTGCCAGCAATAATGTTCGGGAGCAGTACTTC. Encoded protein: CASNNVREQYF.